Listed below are T cell receptor beta chains from one sample, sequenced in a study of cytomegalovirus exposure and HLA in healthy donors. Sequenced by immunoSEQ multiplex PCR; TCRdb stores in-frame clones only, minus some. The data show approximately 140,000 clones, 50% to 75% seen once. The sample consisted of PBMCs. The origin of the receptors is a woman between 55 and 75 years old in good health and CMV-seropositive. CDR3s include the opening cysteine and the closing phenylalanine or tryptophan.

>TRBV5-1|TRBJ1-1
CASSLGPSGARGEAFF
>TRBV9|TRBJ2-5
CASSVGQTDQETQYF
>TRBV7-9|TRBJ2-1
CASRATGESEQFF
>TRBV28|TRBJ1-2
CASSFSQQGANGYTF
>TRBV7-9|TRBJ2-3
CASSNPLTSTDTQYF
>TRBV6-5|TRBJ1-5
CASSYTPGANQPQHF
>TRBV7-2|TRBJ2-3
CASSLRAGSDTQYF
>TRBV7-9|TRBJ2-5
CASSVDSNQETQYF
>TRBV27|TRBJ2-1
CASSRTVSEQFF
>TRBV10-2|TRBJ2-7
CASSDAVAYEQYF
>TRBV10-3|TRBJ2-3
CAISAQRLSTDTQYF
>TRBV5-6|TRBJ2-1
CASSTLAGSSDNEQFF
>TRBV28|TRBJ1-2
CASSPTGRPYGYTF
>TRBV12-2|TRBJ2-1
CASRFLFGLAGVNEQFF